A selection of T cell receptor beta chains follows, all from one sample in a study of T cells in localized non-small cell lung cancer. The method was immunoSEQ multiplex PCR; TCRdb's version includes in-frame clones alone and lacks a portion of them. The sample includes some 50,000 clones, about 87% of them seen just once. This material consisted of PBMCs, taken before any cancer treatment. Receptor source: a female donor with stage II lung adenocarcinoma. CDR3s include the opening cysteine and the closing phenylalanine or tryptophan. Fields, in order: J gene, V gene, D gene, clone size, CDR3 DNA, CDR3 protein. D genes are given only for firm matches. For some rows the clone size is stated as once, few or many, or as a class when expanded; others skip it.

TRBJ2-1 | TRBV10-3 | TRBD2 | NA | TGTGCCATCAGTGAGTCGCTGGGGGGAGGGACCGGTGAGCAGTTCTTC | CAISESLGGGTGEQFF
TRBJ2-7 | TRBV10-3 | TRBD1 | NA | TGTGCCATCGGCCGACAGGGGGGCTCCTACGAGCAGTACTTC | CAIGRQGGSYEQYF
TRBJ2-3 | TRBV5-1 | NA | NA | TGCGCCAGCAGCAGGATAAATCAAGATACGCAGTATTTT | CASSRINQDTQYF
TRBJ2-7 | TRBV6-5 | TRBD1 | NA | TGTGCCAGCAGTTACTCACAGGGGATCTACGAGCAGTACTTC | CASSYSQGIYEQYF
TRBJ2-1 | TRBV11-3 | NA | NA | TGTGCCAGCAGCTTAGGGGGGGGCGGCTACAATGAGCAGTTCTTC | CASSLGGGGYNEQFF
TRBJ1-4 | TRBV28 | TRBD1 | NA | TGTGCCAGCAGGGGATCCGGGACAGCAGAAAAACTGTTTTTT | CASRGSGTAEKLFF
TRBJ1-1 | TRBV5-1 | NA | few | TGCGCCAGCAGAATGGAGACTGAAGCTTTCTTT | CASRMETEAFF
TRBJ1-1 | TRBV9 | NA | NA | TGTGCCAGCAGCCCCAGGAACACTGAAGCTTTCTTT | CASSPRNTEAFF
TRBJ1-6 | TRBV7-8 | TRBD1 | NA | TGTGCCAGCAGCTTCCGACAGGGGCATAATTCACCCCTCCACTTT | CASSFRQGHNSPLHF
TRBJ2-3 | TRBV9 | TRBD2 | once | TGTGCCAGCAGCGTAGCCCTAGCGGGGCACACAGATACGCAGTATTTT | CASSVALAGHTDTQYF
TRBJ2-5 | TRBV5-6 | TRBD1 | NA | TGTGCCAGCAGCTTGGCCCCAGGGGGTACCCAGTACTTC | CASSLAPGGTQYF
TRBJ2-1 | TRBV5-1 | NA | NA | TGCGCCAGCAAAACGGGGGGCGGTAATTCGGGCAATGAGCAGTTCTTC | CASKTGGGNSGNEQFF
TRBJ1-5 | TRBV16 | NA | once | TGTGCCAGCAGCCAATCGGGGAACGCGTGGGGCAATCAGCCCCAGCATTTT | CASSQSGNAWGNQPQHF
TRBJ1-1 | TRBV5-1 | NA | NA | TGCGCCAGCAGCTTACCAGGAGACACTGAAGCTTTCTTT | CASSLPGDTEAFF
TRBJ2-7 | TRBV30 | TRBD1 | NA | TGTGCCTGGAGCGCCGGGACAGGGAACCACGAGCAGTACTTC | CAWSAGTGNHEQYF
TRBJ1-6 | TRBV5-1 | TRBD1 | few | TGCGCCAGCAGCATTGACAGGGGAGGGTCACCCCTCCACTTT | CASSIDRGGSPLHF
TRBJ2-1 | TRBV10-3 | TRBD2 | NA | TGTGCCACTAAACTAGCGGGGGATTACAATGAGCAGTTCTTC | CATKLAGDYNEQFF
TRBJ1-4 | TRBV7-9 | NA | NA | TGTGCCAGCAGCTCACCCGATAGGCGGAATGAAAAACTGTTTTTT | CASSSPDRRNEKLFF
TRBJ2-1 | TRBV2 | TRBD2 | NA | TGTGCCAGCAGTTTGGAGGCGGGGGAGTCCAATGAGCAGTTCTTC | CASSLEAGESNEQFF
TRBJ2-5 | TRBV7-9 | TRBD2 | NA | TGTGCCAGCACCCGAGGGGGAGCGGGGGAGGGAGAGACCCAGTACTTC | CASTRGGAGEGETQYF
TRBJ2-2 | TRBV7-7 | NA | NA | TGTGCTAGCAGCTTAGACAGAAACACCGGGGAGCTGTTTTTT | CASSLDRNTGELFF
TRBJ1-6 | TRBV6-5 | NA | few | TGTGCCAGCAGTTACTCAACGAATTCACCCCTCCACTTT | CASSYSTNSPLHF
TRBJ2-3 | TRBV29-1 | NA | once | TGCAGCGTTGCGTTGACAGGCACAGATACGCAGTATTTT | CSVALTGTDTQYF
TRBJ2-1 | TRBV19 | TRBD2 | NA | TGTGCCAGTAGTATGGGCCAGGGAGGGAACAATGAGCAGTTCTTC | CASSMGQGGNNEQFF
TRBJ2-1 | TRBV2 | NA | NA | TGTGCCAGCAGTGAAGACGTTAGCTCCTACAATGAGCAGTTCTTC | CASSEDVSSYNEQFF
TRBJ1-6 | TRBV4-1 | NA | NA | TGCGCCAGCAGCCAAGATAGGGGGGCTTATTCACCCCTCCACTTT | CASSQDRGAYSPLHF
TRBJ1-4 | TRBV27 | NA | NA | TGTGCCAGCAGCCTCCAATTGGGTGAAAAACTGTTTTTT | CASSLQLGEKLFF
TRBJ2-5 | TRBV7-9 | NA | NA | TGTGCCAGCAGCTTAGATAGCACAGGGTGGCAAGAGACCCAGTACTTC | CASSLDSTGWQETQYF
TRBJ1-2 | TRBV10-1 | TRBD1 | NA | TGCGCCAGCAGTGGACAGGGGGTCGATGGCTACACCTTC | CASSGQGVDGYTF
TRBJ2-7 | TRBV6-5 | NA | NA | TGTGCCAGCCGTATAGGCAGGGGGGACTACGAGCAGTACTTC | CASRIGRGDYEQYF
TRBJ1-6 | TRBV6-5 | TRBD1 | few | TGTGCCAGCGGGACAGATAATTCACCCCTCCACTTT | CASGTDNSPLHF
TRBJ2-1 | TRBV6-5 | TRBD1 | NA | TGTGCCAGCACTATGGGGACAGGGGGGAATGAGCAGTTCTTC | CASTMGTGGNEQFF
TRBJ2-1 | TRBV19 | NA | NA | TGTGCCAGTAGTATGGGGACGGAGAGCAATGAGCAGTTCTTC | CASSMGTESNEQFF
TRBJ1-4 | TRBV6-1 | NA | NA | TGTGCCAGCCGGCTTGGGTCTAATGAAAAACTGTTTTTT | CASRLGSNEKLFF
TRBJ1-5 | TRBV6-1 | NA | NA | TGTGCCAGCAGTGAGGGCTATAGCAATCAGCCCCAGCATTTT | CASSEGYSNQPQHF